These 18 T cell receptor beta chains share one sample of origin, sequenced in a study of cytomegalovirus exposure and HLA in healthy donors. This table comes from immunoSEQ multiplex PCR, and its TCRdb copy is limited to in-frame clones, with some not included. The sample has some 120,000 clones; approximately 94% are singletons. The material sequenced was PBMCs. The receptors were gathered from a woman between 18 and 29 years old in good health and CMV-seronegative.

This rearrangement joins TRBV6-1 to TRBJ2-3; 14 nucleotides line up with TRBD2. J was trimmed by 6 bases and V by 2 bases; bases with no gene match: 13. The CDR3 runs to 19 residues. Germline-derived CDR1 and CDR2 are MNHNS and SASEGT. The CDR3 sequence: CASSEFIPGLAGVSDTQYF. The CDR3, as DNA: TGTGCCAGCAGTGAATTTATTCCGGGACTAGCGGGAGTTAGTGATACGCAGTATTTT.

V gene TRBV7-2 combines with J gene TRBJ2-6, with D perhaps matching TRBD1 (6 bases). Germline-derived CDR1 and CDR2 are SGHTA and FQGNSA. This CDR3 is built from 15 residues. Trimming took off 3 bases at V and 1 base at J, with 7 bases between the two ends. CDR3 sequence reads: CASSFTGSGANVLTF. As DNA, the CDR3 is TGTGCCAGCAGCTTCACAGGGTCTGGGGCCAACGTCCTGACTTTC.

The V and J genes are TRBV5-4 and TRBJ1-6; the D is unclear. Germline CDR1 is SGHNT and CDR2 is YYREEE (reference sequence). The CDR3 extends over 15 amino acids. Trimming took off 4 bases at V and 7 bases at J, with 15 bases between the two ends. In DNA, the CDR3 is TGTGCCAGCAGCACCAGGACGGGAAGAAATTCACCCCTCCACTTT. It yields the protein CASSTRTGRNSPLHF.

The genes are TRBV2 and TRBJ2-3; maybe TRBD1 (5 bases). The CDR3 covers 13 residues. Trimming removed 10 bases from V and 4 bases from J, with 15 bases in between. Germline lookup yields CDR1 SNHLY and CDR2 FYNNEI. CDR3 loop: CAITNQGSDTQYF. CDR3 nucleotide sequence: TGTGCCATCACGAACCAGGGTTCAGATACGCAGTATTTT. Together with reference TRBV2 and TRBJ2-3, the CDR3 gives the full variable domain: EPEVTQTPSHQVTQMGQEVILRCVPISNHLYFYWYRQILGQKVEFLVSFYNNEISEKSEIFDDQFSVERPDGSNFTLKIRSTKLEDSAMYFCAITNQGSDTQYFGPGTRLTVL.

In its sample, this clone was seen once. CDR3 sequence reads: CSVDQGGYGNTIYF. CDR3 nucleotide sequence: TGCAGCGTTGACCAGGGAGGTTATGGAAACACCATATATTTT. The rearrangement uses TRBV29-1 and TRBJ1-3; tentative D call: TRBD1 (5 bases). V was cut by 3 bases and J by 3 bases, with 12 bases left in between. The CDR3 contains 14 residues. The germline CDR1 and CDR2 sequences are SQVTM and ANQGSEA.

The V gene is TRBV4-1, the J gene TRBJ1-5; D uncertain. Trimming took 4 bases from V and 4 from J, leaving 11 bases between them. This CDR3 spans 14 amino acids. CDR1 and CDR2 (germline): MGHRA, YSYEKL. In DNA form, the CDR3 reads TGCGCCAGCAGCCTATATCTAACTAATCAGCCCCAGCATTTT. Translation gives CASSLYLTNQPQHF.

This clone was counted only a few times. The J gene is TRBJ1-2, the V gene TRBV2; 9 nucleotides match TRBD1. J lost 0 bases, V lost 9 bases, and 5 bases had no gene match. The CDR3 runs 14 residues. Germline CDR1 reads SNHLY; CDR2 reads FYNNEI. The CDR3 DNA follows: TGTGCCAGTGGGGGGGACAGGGCTAACTATGGCTACACCTTC. The encoded protein is CASGGDRANYGYTF.

The chain couples TRBV2 to TRBJ2-7; no definite D call. The CDR3 is 13 amino acids. Germline assignment: CDR1 SNHLY and CDR2 FYNNEI. Trimming took 0 bases from V and 6 from J, leaving 9 bases between them. The CDR3 here is CASSEALVVEQYF. CDR3 sequence (DNA): TGTGCCAGCAGTGAAGCCCTGGTAGTCGAGCAGTACTTC.

The chain recombines TRBV6-5 with TRBJ2-7, with 7 bases that match TRBD1. The CDR3 loop spans 14 amino acids. The trim removed 5 bases at V and 2 bases at J, leaving 6 bases unmatched. Germline assignment: CDR1 MNHEY and CDR2 SVGAGI. The CDR3 DNA sequence: TGTGCCAGCAGTAAGGACAGGTCAACCTACGAGCAGTACTTC. The encoded protein is CASSKDRSTYEQYF.

V gene TRBV28 combines with J gene TRBJ2-2; 8 nucleotides line up with TRBD2. V was pared by 4 bases and J by 3 bases, with 13 bases of the junction left unmatched. CDR1 and CDR2 from the germline V gene are MDHEN and SYDVKM. The CDR3 has 18 amino acids. This chain's CDR3 is CASSSESVAGKYTGELFF. The CDR3 nucleotides read TGTGCCAGCAGTTCCGAAAGTGTAGCGGGGAAGTACACCGGGGAGCTGTTTTTT.

The V gene is TRBV5-4, the J gene TRBJ1-1; 12 bases line up with TRBD1. The germline V gene has CDR1 SGHNT and CDR2 YYREEE (reference sequence). With 3 bases clipped from V and 8 bases from J, the junction kept 11 bases outside the gene matches. There are 16 residues in the CDR3. The CDR3 region has the DNA TGTGCCAGCAGCTCAGAGCCGGGACAGGGGGCCTCCGAAGCTTTCTTT. It is translated as CASSSEPGQGASEAFF.

The genes are TRBV6-5 and TRBJ1-5; maybe TRBD1 (6 bases). Trimming removed 8 bases at V and 7 bases at J, with 12 bases between. The CDR3 spans 12 residues. Looked up from germline, CDR1 is MNHEY and CDR2 is SVGAGI. The CDR3 DNA reads TGTGCCAGCTCTAACAGGGAGCAGCCCCAGCATTTT. Protein sequence: CASSNREQPQHF.

The chain recombines TRBV28 with TRBJ2-2; 9 nucleotides line up with TRBD1. The CDR3 runs to 14 residues. With 6 bases clipped from V and 4 bases from J, the junction kept 3 bases outside the gene matches. The germline gives CDR1 MDHEN, CDR2 SYDVKM. CDR3 DNA: TGTGCCAGCAGGGAGGACAGGGGCACCGGGGAGCTGTTTTTT. It specifies CASREDRGTGELFF.

V is TRBV19 and J is TRBJ1-2; D ambiguous. V was clipped by 10 bases and J by 8 bases, with 14 bases between them. The CDR3 is 11 amino acids. CDR1 and CDR2 (germline): LNHDA, SQIVND (reference sequence). The CDR3 spells CATEGGGGYTF. CDR3 in DNA: TGTGCCACCGAGGGTGGCGGGGGCTACACCTTC.

The chain recombines TRBV5-4 with TRBJ2-6; TRBD2 matches 7 bases. CDR1 is SGHNT, CDR2 YYREEE, per germline (reference sequence). Unmatched junction bases numbered 12, after V lost 3 bases and J lost 0 bases. The CDR3 runs to 19 residues. This CDR3 is CASSSLSGTNVSGANVLTF. The CDR3 DNA reads as TGTGCCAGCAGCTCCCTAAGCGGGACGAATGTCTCTGGGGCCAACGTCCTGACTTTC.

V is TRBV2 and J is TRBJ1-6; D call uncertain. Germline-derived CDR1 and CDR2 are SNHLY and FYNNEI. The V and J ends lost 6 bases and 0 bases respectively, with 12 bases between them. CDR3 length: 16 amino acids. CDR3: CASSGRESSYNSPLHF. CDR3 nucleotide sequence: TGTGCCAGCAGCGGGAGGGAGAGCTCCTATAATTCACCCCTCCACTTT.

The chain links TRBV2 to TRBJ2-7, with 7 bases identical to TRBD1. CDR3 length: 14 residues. V shed 5 bases, J shed 4 bases, and the junction held 8 bases outside the gene matches. Germline CDR1 and CDR2: SNHLY and FYNNEI. The CDR3 sequence is CASSPWDSPYEQYF. The CDR3 DNA sequence: TGTGCCAGCAGTCCTTGGGACAGCCCATACGAGCAGTACTTC.

V usage is TRBV28 and J usage is TRBJ2-5, with D perhaps TRBD1 (5 bases). The germline CDR1 and CDR2 sequences are MDHEN and SYDVKM. V lost 3 bases and J lost 5, with 10 bases in between. The CDR3 sequence is 13 residues long. CDR3 nucleotide sequence: TGTGCCAGCAGTTTCAGGGCGGCGGAGACCCAGTACTTC. This sequence encodes CASSFRAAETQYF.